This T cell receptor beta chain was documented in a study of beta chain features in type 1 diabetes (dated by TCRdb to 2017 to 2018). With regard to the full study: Mean age, gender distribution, total cell number and subset yield did not differ between patients and healthy donors. A total of 85 million to 110 million sorted cells were examined across all samples, and RNA yield correlated strongly with the number of cells per subset. In the study, TCRB repertoires of sorted circulating CD4+ T cell subsets from recently diagnosed type 1 diabetes patients were compared with those of matched healthy donors. Regulatory and stem cell-like memory subsets were obtained from only 8 patients and roughly 8 healthy donors, while naive and central memory subsets were obtained from all 28 donors. Findings and caveats that apply to the study as a whole: Because cDNA was sequenced instead of genomic DNA, activated cells with high expression could be over-represented, although the groups did not differ in activation or CD3 levels. In all four CD4+ subsets, TCRB CDR3 length was moderately but significantly shorter in type 1 diabetes patients. PCR might favor shorter templates, but patient and control samples were amplified and corrected together, so any skew would affect both groups equally. HLA sub-analyses involved small numbers of individuals, so any influence of HLA type on TCRB rearrangement remained unresolved. At VDJ recombination sites, type 1 diabetes patients had fewer insertions and more deleted nucleotides, which implies abnormalities in thymic rearrangement. Naive, central memory and regulatory TCRB repertoires appeared to be more similar among patients than among healthy donors.

Details on this clone: No antigen is known for it. No much larger clone exists at a distance of one base, and base qualities are not known.

The High Capacity cDNA Reverse Transcription Kit was used to reverse transcribe all of the isolated RNA, meaning that expressed TCRB transcripts were what got sequenced. Deep immunoSEQ sequencing was performed on naive, central memory and regulatory T cell samples, with an average of around 3.4 million total reads per sample. After sorted cells were lysed in RLT buffer, RNA was extracted with DNase-treated RNeasy Micro or Mini kits, with the choice depending on cell number. To prevent cross-contamination, every cell subset was processed on its own, while patient and healthy donor samples were processed together. The immunoSEQ multiplex PCR was used to amplify TCRB sequences from cDNA, generating 87-bp fragments that spanned the CDR3 region. Sequencing of the amplicons was done on the Illumina HiSeq platform. In the source study's methods: Synthetic template baselines were used to correct PCR bias computationally, reads within Hamming distance 2 were collapsed, and singletons that could not be merged were discarded. Reads were aligned against IMGT to assign V, D and J genes, CDR3 length and insertions or deletions at six rearrangement sites. Within each subset, clonotype counts were normalized to sorted cell number, after which true diversity and Gini coefficients were computed with the tcR R package. The overlap coefficient, calculated on TCRB nucleotide sequences, was used to measure repertoire sharing. As a proxy for the pre-selection repertoire, out-of-frame TCRB sequences from naive cells were analyzed. TCRdb limited this immuneACCESS table to in-frame rearrangements with V and J called. A share of clones is missing; checked studies link under half to unresolved V genes, and the rest is unexplained. V, J and clone size derive from that table, while D and trimming were established from the DNA sequence. The table for this sample lists around 240,000 clones; over 8.5% of them were counted only once. Just under 0.035% of the sample goes to the ten largest clones.

A single peripheral blood draw of 95 to 150 mL on average was collected from each donor into heparinised tubes. A BD FACSAria II was used to sort naive, central memory, regulatory and stem cell-like memory CD4+ T cells with a panel that included CD45RO, CCR7, CD25, CD127, CD95 and CD27. All sorted populations exceeded 98% purity. PBMCs were isolated immediately by Lymphoprep density gradient centrifugation and stained directly without culture. To minimize batch effects, samples were stained and sorted in pairs, one healthy donor with one patient per experiment. The germline V gene sets CDR1 to SGHAT and CDR2 to FQNNGV. Counted from cysteine to phenylalanine, this CDR3 has 13 amino acids. Kept here is only the CDR3 DNA, which spans 39 bases and is read in frame from base 1. The junction carries 11 bases between V and J, which are trimmed by 8 bases and 0 bases respectively.

This clonotype originated in a woman between 18 and 29 years old in good health. The rearrangement combines TRBV11-2 with TRBJ2-7; the D gene remains uncertain. Sample: naive CD4+ T cells from blood. This specimen's cell subset or site label, interpreted: true naive CD4+ T cells. The DNA is TGTGCCAGCCTTCCCGGGTCCTCCTACGAGCAGTACTTC. This is translated as CASLPGSSYEQYF.